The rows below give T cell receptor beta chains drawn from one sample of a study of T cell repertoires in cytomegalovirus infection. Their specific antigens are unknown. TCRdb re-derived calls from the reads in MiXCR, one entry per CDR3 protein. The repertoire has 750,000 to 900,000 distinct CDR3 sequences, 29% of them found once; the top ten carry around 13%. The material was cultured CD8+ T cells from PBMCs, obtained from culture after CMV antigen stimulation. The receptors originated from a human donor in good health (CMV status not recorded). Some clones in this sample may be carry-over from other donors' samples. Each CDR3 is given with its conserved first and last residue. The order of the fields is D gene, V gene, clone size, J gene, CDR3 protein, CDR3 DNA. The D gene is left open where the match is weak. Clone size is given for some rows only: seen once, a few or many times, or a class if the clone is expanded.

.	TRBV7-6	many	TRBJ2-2	CASSPDWRGDNTGELFF	TGTGCCAGCAGCCCCGACTGGCGGGGAGACAACACCGGGGAGCTGTTTTTT
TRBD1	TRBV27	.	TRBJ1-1	CASSSDRGYTEAFF	TGTGCCAGCAGTTCGGACAGGGGATACACTGAAGCTTTCTTT
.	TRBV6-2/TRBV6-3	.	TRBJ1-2	CASRDVTGTVYGYTF	TGTGCCAGCAGAGATGTAACAGGGACGGTCTATGGCTACACCTTC
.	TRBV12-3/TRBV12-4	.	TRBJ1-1	CASIRNAIGYTEAFF	TGTGCCAGCATAAGGAACGCGATTGGGTACACTGAAGCTTTCTTT
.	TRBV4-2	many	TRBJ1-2	CASSQLPTPTPYLLNYGYTF	TGTGCCAGCAGCCAACTCCCAACCCCGACCCCTTACTTACTTAACTATGGCTACACCTTC
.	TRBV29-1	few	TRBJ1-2	CSVEGGGNYGYTF	TGCAGCGTCGAGGGGGGGGGCAACTATGGCTACACCTTC
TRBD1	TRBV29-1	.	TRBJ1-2	CSARARGRLAYGYTF	TGCAGCGCCAGGGCCAGGGGGCGACTCGCCTATGGCTACACCTTC
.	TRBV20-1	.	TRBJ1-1	CSALGGVNTEAFF	TGCAGTGCCCTGGGGGGTGTGAACACTGAAGCTTTCTTT
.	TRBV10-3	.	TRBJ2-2	CAIRDTPGELFF	TGTGCCATCAGGGACACGCCCGGGGAGCTGTTTTTT
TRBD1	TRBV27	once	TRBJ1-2	CASSSGTGWGDGYTF	TGTGCCAGCAGTTCCGGGACAGGGTGGGGGGATGGCTACACCTTC
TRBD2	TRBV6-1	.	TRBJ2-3	CASRGTSGPLDTQYF	TGTGCCAGCAGAGGGACTAGCGGGCCCCTCGATACGCAGTATTTT
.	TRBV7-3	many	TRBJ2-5	CASSLTTGVGETQYF	TGTGCCAGCAGCTTAACGACGGGGGTAGGAGAGACCCAGTACTTC
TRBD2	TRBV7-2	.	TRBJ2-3	CASGSSGGQGDTQYF	TGCGCCAGCGGCTCTAGCGGGGGCCAGGGAGATACGCAGTATTTT